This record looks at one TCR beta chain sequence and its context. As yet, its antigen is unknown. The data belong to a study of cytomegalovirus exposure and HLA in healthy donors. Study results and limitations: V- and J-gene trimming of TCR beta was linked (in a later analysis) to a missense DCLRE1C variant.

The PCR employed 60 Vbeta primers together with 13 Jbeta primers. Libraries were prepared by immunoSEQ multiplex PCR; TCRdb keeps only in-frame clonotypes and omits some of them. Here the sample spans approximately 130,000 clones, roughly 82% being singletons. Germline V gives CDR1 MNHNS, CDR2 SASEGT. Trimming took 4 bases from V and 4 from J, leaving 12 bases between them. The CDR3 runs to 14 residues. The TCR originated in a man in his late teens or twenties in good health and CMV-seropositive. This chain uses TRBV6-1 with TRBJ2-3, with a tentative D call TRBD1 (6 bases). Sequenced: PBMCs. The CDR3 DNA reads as TGTGCCAGCAGTGGGTCTGGGGGCCCAGATACGCAGTATTTT. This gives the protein CASSGSGGPDTQYF.